This TCR beta chain stems from a study of blood T cell repertoires in COVID-19. Across the study: COVID-19 samples, acute and convalescent, were from the United States, Italy and Spain.

Germline V gene lookup returns CDR1 KGHDR and CDR2 SFDVKD. V dropped 3 bases and J dropped 0 bases, with 8 bases sitting between them. CDR3 size: 15 residues. This table comes from immunoSEQ multiplex PCR, and its TCRdb copy is limited to in-frame clones, with some not included. The table includes some 97,000 clones, 88% detected once. The receptor was derived from an older woman with acute or convalescent COVID-19. The specimen was peripheral blood. This chain joins TRBV24-1 and TRBJ1-5; D is undetermined. CDR3 amino acids: CATSDQDNSNQPQHF. Written as DNA, the CDR3 is TGTGCCACCAGTGATCAGGATAATAGCAATCAGCCCCAGCATTTT.